These 8 T cell receptor beta chains came from one sample sequenced in a study of blood T cell repertoires in COVID-19. Assay used: immunoSEQ multiplex PCR; TCRdb lists only in-frame clones, some missing. Of 250,000 to 350,000 clones in the sample, nearly 90% are singletons; the top ten hold less than 2%. What was sequenced was PBMCs or T cells enriched from blood (not recorded which). Every receptor here comes from a woman under 30 with acute COVID-19.

The V gene is TRBV5-6, the J gene TRBJ1-5; 9 bases map to TRBD1. The ends lost 1 base at V and 7 bases at J; junction bases unmatched: 12. The CDR3 runs 17 residues. Germline CDR1 is SGHDT and CDR2 is YYEEEE. DNA of the CDR3: TGTGCCAGCAGCTTGTGGTTTGGGACAGGGTCCGGGCAGCCCCAGCATTTT. Protein product: CASSLWFGTGSGQPQHF.

This chain links TRBV29-1 with TRBJ2-7; D is unclear. Trimming stripped 0 bases from V and 3 bases from J, with 9 bases between. The CDR3 length is 13 residues. CDR1 is SQVTM, CDR2 ANQGSEA, per germline. CDR3 bases: TGCAGCGTTGAAGACCACGACATCTACGAGCAGTACTTC. This gives the protein CSVEDHDIYEQYF.

J is TRBJ2-2 and V is TRBV2, with 8 nucleotides matching TRBD2. Germline lookup yields CDR1 SNHLY and CDR2 FYNNEI. CDR3 length: 15 amino acids. V was clipped by 4 bases and J by 0 bases; unmatched bases: 1. The DNA of the CDR3 is TGTGCCAGCAGTGTTAGCGGGACGAACACCGGGGAGCTGTTTTTT. Amino acids: CASSVSGTNTGELFF.

This chain connects TRBV2 to TRBJ2-5, with 9 nucleotides matching TRBD2. The CDR3 loop spans 15 amino acids. CDR1 is SNHLY and CDR2 is FYNNEI in the germline V gene. The V segment lost 4 bases and the J segment 5 bases; nucleotides outside the gene matches: 8. The CDR3 DNA is TGTGCCAGCAGTGGGGCGGGAGGGGTGGTGGAGACCCAGTACTTC. Protein sequence: CASSGAGGVVETQYF. Full variable domain (outside the CDR3, taken from reference TRBV2 and TRBJ2-5): EPEVTQTPSHQVTQMGQEVILRCVPISNHLYFYWYRQILGQKVEFLVSFYNNEISEKSEIFDDQFSVERPDGSNFTLKIRSTKLEDSAMYFCASSGAGGVVETQYFGPGTRLLVL.

This clone appeared a single time. This chain joins TRBV2 and TRBJ2-7; 13 bases are a match to TRBD2. CDR1 and CDR2 from the germline V gene are SNHLY and FYNNEI. J gave up 7 bases and V 3 bases, and 9 bases lay outside the gene matches. The CDR3 covers 16 residues. This chain's CDR3 is CASSESRTSGSLEQYF. The CDR3 nucleotides read TGTGCCAGCAGTGAGTCCCGGACTAGCGGGAGCTTAGAGCAGTACTTC.

The J gene is TRBJ2-1, the V gene TRBV3-1 (or the pseudogene TRBV3-2); the D gene is possibly TRBD2 (7 bases). The CDR3 is 15 residues long. V was pared by 1 base and J by 6 bases, with 13 bases between. Looked up from germline, CDR1 is LGHDT and CDR2 is YNNKEL (reference sequence). In nucleotides, the CDR3 is TGTGCCAGCAGCCAAGGGCGGGGGCCAACCAATGAGCAGTTCTTC. Encoded protein: CASSQGRGPTNEQFF.

V and J are TRBV6-5 and TRBJ2-1; TRBD2 matches 11 bases. CDR3 length: 15 residues. V was clipped by 6 bases and J by 4 bases; unmatched bases: 5. Per germline, CDR1 MNHEY and CDR2 SVGAGI. The CDR3 region has the DNA TGTGCCAGCAGCGCCGTAGCGGGAGGGTACAATGAGCAGTTCTTC. Translation gives CASSAVAGGYNEQFF.

As DNA, the CDR3 is TGCGCCAGCAGCCAAGGGGCTAGCCGAAATGAGCAGTTCTTC. As protein: CASSQGASRNEQFF. The V call is TRBV4-1, the J call TRBJ2-1; weak D call: TRBD2 (5 bases). V gave up 1 base and J gave up 7 bases, with 11 bases separating them. Germline V gives CDR1 MGHRA, CDR2 YSYEKL. The length of the CDR3 is 14 residues.